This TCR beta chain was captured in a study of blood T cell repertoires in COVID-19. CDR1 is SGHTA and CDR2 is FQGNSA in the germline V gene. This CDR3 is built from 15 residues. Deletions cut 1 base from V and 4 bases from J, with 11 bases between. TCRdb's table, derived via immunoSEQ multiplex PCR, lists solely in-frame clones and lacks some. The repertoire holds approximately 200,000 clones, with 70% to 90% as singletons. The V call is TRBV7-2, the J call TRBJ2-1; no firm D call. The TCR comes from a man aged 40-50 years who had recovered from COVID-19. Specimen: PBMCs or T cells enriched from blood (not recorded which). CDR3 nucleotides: TGTGCCAGCAGCTTAGTCCCAGCGTCATACAATGAGCAGTTCTTC. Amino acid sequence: CASSLVPASYNEQFF.